This T cell receptor (beta chain) is from a study of T cell responses to AZD1222 COVID-19 vaccine. The CDR3 consists of 17 residues. The J segment lost 4 bases and the V segment lost 6 bases, leaving 14 bases of the junction unmatched. In germline, CDR1 is ENHRY, CDR2 SYGVKD. The method was immunoSEQ multiplex PCR; TCRdb's version includes in-frame clones alone and lacks a portion of them. The sample includes about 150,000 clones, around 90% seen only once; the top ten take around 1.4%. This sequence was found in an adult in good health. The sequenced sample was peripheral blood, obtained on day 0 of AZD1222 vaccination. The rearrangement links TRBV10-3 to TRBJ2-2; 7 positions match TRBD2. This CDR3 is CAISEGLVVAGTGELFF. The CDR3, as DNA: TGTGCCATCAGCGAAGGACTAGTGGTGGCAGGCACCGGGGAGCTGTTTTTT.